The T cell receptor (beta chain) under discussion was sequenced for a study of T cells in Graves' hyperthyroidism and ophthalmopathy. RNA transcripts served as the template for amplifying TCR beta CDR3 regions. The primer set for the first-round RT-PCR of the TCR CDR3 was HTBI. TCRdb re-derived calls from the multiplex PCR reads in MiXCR, one entry per CDR3 protein. The sample comprises around 56,000 distinct CDR3 sequences, just under 50% of which are singletons, and about an eighth rests with the top ten. The V gene end was trimmed by 2 bases and the J gene end by 6 bases; junction bases not matched to a gene: 8. Germline CDR1 SGHTA, CDR2 FQGTGA. The CDR3 covers 16 residues.

The TCR sequence derives from a woman under 40 with Graves' ophthalmopathy. This chain links TRBV7-3 with TRBJ2-1; TRBD2 matches 9 bases. Input material: blood. CDR3 loop: CASSLGWASGTNEQFF. CDR3 nucleotides: TGTGCCAGCAGCTTAGGGTGGGCTAGCGGGACCAATGAGCAGTTCTTC.